These 18 T cell receptor beta chains were all obtained from the same sample, sequenced in a study of identical twins' blood T cells. TCRdb reanalysed the 5' RACE reads using MiXCR and keeps one entry per CDR3 protein. The sample records 350,000 to 450,000 distinct CDR3 sequences, 28% being singletons. The sample was PBMCs. The receptors were gathered from a woman between 18 and 50 years old in good health.

V usage is TRBV20-1 and J usage is TRBJ2-7; D may be TRBD2 (6 bases). The CDR3 is made up of 14 amino acids. The V end was cut by 0 bases, the J end by 1 base, with 10 bases between. The V gene's germline CDR1 is DFQATT and CDR2 SNEGSKA (reference sequence). Here the CDR3 reads CSARDGGASYEQYF. As DNA, the CDR3 is TGCAGTGCTAGAGACGGCGGGGCTTCCTACGAGCAGTACTTC.

This clonotype was counted between two and nine times. The chain uses TRBV10-3 and TRBJ2-1, with 13 bases lining up with TRBD2. The V gene's germline CDR1 is ENHRY and CDR2 SYGVKD. The CDR3 extends over 15 amino acids. Losses at the gene ends were 6 bases for V and 5 bases for J; bases not matched to a gene: 4. The CDR3 bases are TGTGCCATCAGGGGACTAGCGGGAAGAAACAATGAGCAGTTCTTC. Residues: CAIRGLAGRNNEQFF.

The chain combines TRBV2 with TRBJ1-5; D ambiguous. The V end lost 7 bases, the J end lost 2 bases, and 12 bases lay between the germline ends. Germline V gives CDR1 SNHLY, CDR2 FYNNEI. The CDR3 is 14 residues long. The DNA for the CDR3 is TGTGCCAGCACCTATGGGATGGGCAATCAGCCCCAGCATTTT. This gives the protein CASTYGMGNQPQHF.

This clonotype was observed a single time. The V gene is TRBV20-1, the J gene TRBJ1-1; D is ambiguous. The CDR3 spans 15 residues. V shed 3 bases and J shed 5 bases, with 19 bases lying between them. From germline, CDR1 is DFQATT and CDR2 SNEGSKA (reference sequence). In nucleotides, the CDR3 is TGCAGTGCTAGGGACGGGGTGAACCTATGGACTGAAGCTTTCTTT. Amino acids: CSARDGVNLWTEAFF.

This clonotype was picked up many times. This rearrangement joins TRBV11-2 to TRBJ2-7; weak D call: TRBD2 (5 bases). CDR3 size: 16 residues. From germline, CDR1 is SGHAT and CDR2 FQNNGV. Trimming cost V 1 base and J 0 bases, with 13 bases left between them. The CDR3 is CASSLGTAASSYEQYF. CDR3 bases: TGTGCCAGCAGCTTAGGGACTGCGGCATCCTCCTACGAGCAGTACTTC. Full variable domain (remainder filled in from reference TRBV11-2 and TRBJ2-7): EAGVAQSPRYKIIEKRQSVAFWCNPISGHATLYWYQQILGQGPKLLIQFQNNGVVDDSQLPKDRFSAERLKGVDSTLKIQPAKLEDSAVYLCASSLGTAASSYEQYFGPGTRLTVT.

This chain connects TRBV5-1 to TRBJ2-1; 7 bases line up with TRBD2. The CDR3 is 14 amino acids. Trimming removed 4 bases from V and 8 bases from J; junction bases left unmatched: 9. The germline V gene has CDR1 SGHRS and CDR2 YFSETQ. The chain's CDR3 is CASSVPTSMDEQFF. In DNA, the CDR3 is TGCGCCAGCAGCGTCCCGACTAGCATGGATGAGCAGTTCTTC.

This sequence joins TRBV20-1 and TRBJ1-2, with D perhaps matching TRBD1 (5 bases). The CDR3 is 15 amino acids. Germline V CDR1 and CDR2: DFQATT, SNEGSKA (reference sequence). Between the trimmed V and J ends, which lost 3 bases and 4 bases, there was a span of 18 bases. CDR3 bases: TGCAGTGCTAGCCCCCGACAGAGACATTCCTATGGCTACACCTTC. Translating gives CSASPRQRHSYGYTF.

This clonotype was seen only a few times. The genes are TRBV18 and TRBJ2-3; 8 bases align to TRBD2. Trimming removed 7 bases from V and 2 bases from J; junction bases left unmatched: 5. CDR1 is KGHSH, CDR2 LQKENI, per germline. CDR3 length: 14 residues. CDR3 in DNA: TGTGCCAGCTTACTAGCGGATTCCACAGATACGCAGTATTTT. Translated: CASLLADSTDTQYF.

A few counts support this clonotype. This sequence joins TRBV12-3 or TRBV12-4 and TRBJ1-1; D remains ambiguous. The V and J ends lost 6 bases and 5 bases respectively, with 7 bases between them. The CDR3 totals 11 residues. CDR3 bases: TGTGCCAGCAGCATGACAACTGAAGCTTTCTTT. It specifies CASSMTTEAFF.

This clonotype showed up many times. The rearrangement joins TRBV6-4 to TRBJ1-1; D unclear. The CDR3 runs 14 residues. V gave up 0 bases and J gave up 3 bases, with 8 bases separating them. Germline V CDR1 and CDR2: MRHNA, SNTAGT. The CDR3 loop reads CASSDSGGDTEAFF. In nucleotides, the CDR3 is TGTGCCAGCAGTGACTCAGGAGGCGACACTGAAGCTTTCTTT.

With regard to this clonotype: Just one base apart from a much larger clone, this may be a read error. V gene TRBV20-1 combines with J gene TRBJ1-4; no firm D call. CDR3 length: 17 amino acids. The germline gives CDR1 DFQATT, CDR2 SNEGSKA (reference sequence). The CDR3 bases are TGCGGTGCTAGAGCGGCGGATCCCCGCCCTTTTAATGAAAAACTGTTTTTT. Protein product: CGARAADPRPFNEKLFF.

This clonotype was found a few times. This chain uses TRBV5-1 with TRBJ1-6; D gene uncertain. This CDR3 is built from 15 residues. CDR1 is SGHRS, CDR2 YFSETQ, per germline. The V end lost 3 bases, the J end lost 5 bases, and 12 bases lay between the germline ends. The CDR3 loop is CASSSDGKDNSPLHF. The CDR3 DNA reads as TGCGCCAGCAGCTCGGACGGGAAGGATAATTCACCCCTCCACTTT.

Many counts were recorded for this clonotype. This chain uses TRBV12-3 or TRBV12-4 with TRBJ2-1, with TRBD2 matching over 10 bases. V shed 1 base, J shed 4 bases, and the junction held 4 bases outside the gene matches. There are 16 residues in the CDR3. The CDR3 DNA sequence: TGTGCCAGCAGTTTAGAACTAGCGGGGCCATACAATGAGCAGTTCTTC. The encoded protein is CASSLELAGPYNEQFF.

This clonotype was detected a few times. The chain uses TRBV14 and TRBJ1-2; no firm D call. The CDR3 runs 14 residues. Germline CDR1 is SGHDN and CDR2 is FVKESK. Trimming shortened V by 2 bases and J by 4 bases, and 11 bases separated the two germline ends. This chain's CDR3 is CASSQMTLGYGYTF. CDR3 DNA: TGTGCCAGCAGCCAAATGACCTTGGGCTATGGCTACACCTTC.

This chain joins TRBV9 and TRBJ2-3, with D perhaps assigned TRBD1 or TRBD2 (6 bases each). With 4 bases removed from V and 4 bases from J, the gap between germline ends came to 19 bases. The CDR3 spans 16 residues. Germline CDR1 reads SGDLS; CDR2 reads YYNGEE. CDR3 coding DNA: TGTGCCAGCAGCACTCCGATGGGGGGCTTGTCAGATACGCAGTATTTT. Protein sequence: CASSTPMGGLSDTQYF.

This clonotype has only one observation. V is TRBV5-1 and J is TRBJ2-3, with TRBD2 matching over 9 bases. The trim removed 0 bases at V and 4 bases at J, leaving 6 bases unmatched. Germline V gives CDR1 SGHRS, CDR2 YFSETQ. The CDR3 runs to 16 residues. CDR3 residues: CASSLVAGAGSDTQYF. The CDR3, as DNA: TGCGCCAGCAGCTTGGTAGCGGGGGCCGGATCAGATACGCAGTATTTT.

The CDR3 region is CASSSTSLADTQYF. The CDR3 DNA is TGTGCCAGCAGCTCCACTAGCTTAGCAGATACGCAGTATTTT. This sequence joins TRBV7-2 and TRBJ2-3; tentative D call: TRBD2 (6 bases). The CDR3 loop spans 14 amino acids. CDR1 is SGHTA, CDR2 FQGNSA, per germline. Trimming took 4 bases from V and 4 from J, leaving 12 bases between them.

The sample holds a few counts of this clonotype. The rearrangement links TRBV7-9 to TRBJ1-2; the D gene is possibly TRBD1 (5 bases). The CDR3 spans 13 residues. With 3 bases removed from V and 4 bases from J, the gap between germline ends came to 9 bases. Germline CDR1 SEHNR, CDR2 FQNEAQ (reference sequence). The CDR3 loop is CASSLERGYGYTF. The CDR3 coding sequence is TGTGCCAGCAGCTTGGAGAGGGGCTATGGCTACACCTTC.